This T cell receptor (beta chain) appears in the sequencing data of a study of CD8 T cells in ankylosing spondylitis. In regard to this clonotype: Its matching antigen is unknown. The conserved final phenylalanine or tryptophan is absent from the CDR3, which likely points to a read error.

Study-wide results and limits: Within ankylosing spondylitis blood, a TCR beta motif made up of under 10 highly homologous variants appeared to be characteristic. Reports say disease-linked clones showed up significantly more in matched ankylosing spondylitis synovial fluid.

Each CDR3 protein is one row after TCRdb ran MiXCR on the 5' RACE reads. This table holds 350,000 to 550,000 distinct CDR3 sequences, 26% found once. The CDR3 consists of 12 residues. Germline V CDR1 and CDR2: DFQATT, SNEGSKA (reference sequence). V lost 6 bases and J lost 1, with 9 bases in between. The chain joins TRBV20-1 to TRBJ1-1, with a possible D match to TRBD1 (5 bases). The source is a male donor with ankylosing spondylitis. Material: blood, either unsorted or a sorted T cell fraction (not recorded which). The CDR3, as DNA: TGCAGTGCCGCGGGGGAGAACACTGAAGCTTTCTCT. It is translated as CSAAGENTEAFS.